The 21 T cell receptor beta chains listed next were all sequenced from one sample in a study of patients and donors after allogeneic stem cell transplantation. Using its own MiXCR run on the RT-PCR reads, TCRdb lists one record per CDR3 protein. This sample has more than 850,000 distinct CDR3 sequences; around 17% occur once, and the top ten carry roughly 6%. Sequenced input: blood, either unsorted or a sorted T cell fraction (not recorded which). The receptors stem from a human donor who was either an allogeneic HSCT recipient or a stem cell or donor lymphocyte infusion donor (not recorded which). It is not recorded whose cells these are; they may come from a transplant donor.

As concerns this clonotype: One end of the junction fails to match germline, which may point to a read error. The J gene is TRBJ1-2, the V gene TRBV20-1; possibly TRBD1 for D (5 bases). CDR1 and CDR2 from the germline V gene are DFQATT and SNEGSKA (reference sequence). CDR3 length: 9 amino acids. CDR3 sequence (DNA): TGCAGTGCCCCCCCAGGGACCGCCTTT. This gives the protein CSAPPGTAF.

This clonotype has more than one count but fewer than ten. One end of the junction varies from germline; a read error may be responsible. CDR3 sequence: CASNLGDTTSTDTQYF. In DNA, the CDR3 is TGCGCCAGCAACTTGGGGGATACGACTAGTACAGATACGCAGTATTTT. The chain carries TRBV5-1 and TRBJ2-3; D possibly corresponds to TRBD2 (6 bases). Germline loops: CDR1 SGHRS, CDR2 YFSETQ. The CDR3 runs to 16 residues.

In this sample, this clonotype turned up a few times. The genes are TRBV6-1 and TRBJ1-5; 7 nucleotides match TRBD1. CDR3 length equals 17 residues. The V segment lost 6 bases and the J segment 4 bases; nucleotides outside the gene matches: 15. The germline gives CDR1 MNHNS, CDR2 SASEGT. DNA for the CDR3: TGTGCCAGCAGCTTAGACGTAACAGGGGCAAGGAATCAGCCCCAGCATTTT. It yields the protein CASSLDVTGARNQPQHF.

This CDR3 reads CASSLGRHPPTYEQYF. The CDR3, as DNA: TGCGCCAGCAGCTTGGGTAGACACCCCCCTACCTACGAGCAGTACTTC. J is TRBJ2-7 and V is TRBV5-1, with D hard to call. The CDR3 totals 16 residues. The germline V gene has CDR1 SGHRS and CDR2 YFSETQ. The V end was cut by 0 bases, the J end by 2 bases, with 15 bases between.

This chain links TRBV20-1 with TRBJ2-1; 10 bases are shared with TRBD2. V dropped 2 bases and J dropped 5; count of bases not matched to a gene: 9. Germline V gene sequence: CDR1 DFQATT, CDR2 SNEGSKA (reference sequence). CDR3 length: 16 amino acids. This chain's CDR3 is CSARPFQRGGNNEQFF. The CDR3 DNA reads TGCAGTGCTAGACCTTTCCAGCGGGGGGGAAACAATGAGCAGTTCTTC.

This clonotype occurred a few times. V is TRBV5-1 and J is TRBJ2-5; 13 positions match TRBD2. This CDR3 is 16 amino acids long. Per the germline V gene, CDR1 is SGHRS and CDR2 is YFSETQ. The ends lost 4 bases at V and 4 bases at J; junction bases unmatched: 7. Written as DNA, the CDR3 is TGCGCCAGCAGCCCAATGGGGACTAGCGGGGTAGAGACCCAGTACTTC. This sequence encodes CASSPMGTSGVETQYF.

V gene TRBV9 combines with J gene TRBJ2-7; 8 bases are shared with TRBD1. This CDR3 region has 14 residues. V lost 5 bases, J lost 9 bases, and 13 bases stayed unmatched. Germline V gene lookup returns CDR1 SGDLS and CDR2 YYNGEE. The chain's CDR3 is CASSPTGARRGQYF. The CDR3 DNA reads as TGTGCCAGCAGTCCGACAGGGGCCCGACGGGGGCAGTACTTC.

This clonotype was seen a handful of times. The chain couples TRBV20-1 to TRBJ2-1, with 12 bases lining up with TRBD2. This CDR3 region has 16 residues. Germline V CDR1 and CDR2: DFQATT, SNEGSKA (reference sequence). V was clipped by 6 bases and J by 2 bases; unmatched bases: 8. Here the CDR3 DNA reads TGCAGTGCCCGTAGACTAGCGGGGGTAACCTACAATGAGCAGTTCTTC. It specifies CSARRLAGVTYNEQFF.

V gene TRBV20-1 combines with J gene TRBJ2-5; no definite D call. CDR1 is DFQATT, CDR2 SNEGSKA, per germline (reference sequence). There are 11 residues in the CDR3. V lost 6 bases, J lost 7 bases, and 12 bases lay in between. The CDR3 bases are TGCAGTGCCCAAACAACCGGGACCCAGTACTTC. This codes for CSAQTTGTQYF.

The V gene is TRBV7-2, the J gene TRBJ2-3; possible D gene TRBD2, 6 bases. The germline V gene has CDR1 SGHTA and CDR2 FQGNSA. Deletions cut 1 base from V and 3 bases from J, with 14 bases between. This CDR3 contains 16 residues. The chain's CDR3 is CASSLVGGLNTDTQYF. The CDR3 bases are TGTGCCAGCAGCTTAGTGGGAGGATTAAATACAGATACGCAGTATTTT.

The chain has TRBV29-1 and TRBJ2-5, with no clear D. This CDR3 region has 11 residues. Germline CDR1 and CDR2: SQVTM and ANQGSEA. The V end lost 4 bases, the J end lost 0 bases, and 3 bases lay between the germline ends. CDR3 DNA: TGCAGCGTTGGGAACCAAGAGACCCAGTACTTC. Its protein is CSVGNQETQYF.

This chain joins TRBV5-1 and TRBJ2-7; TRBD1 aligns across 9 bases. V gave up 4 bases and J gave up 2 bases; unmatched junction bases: 10. This CDR3 contains 16 residues. CDR1 SGHRS and CDR2 YFSETQ come from the germline V gene. Here the CDR3 reads CASSTTGTGRAYEQYF. DNA of the CDR3: TGCGCCAGCAGCACCACCGGGACAGGGAGGGCCTACGAGCAGTACTTC.

The V gene is TRBV2, the J gene TRBJ1-4; TRBD1 aligns across 8 bases. There are 15 residues in the CDR3. V trimming: 5 bases; J trimming: 7 bases; junction bases outside the gene matches: 9. Germline V lookup: CDR1 SNHLY, CDR2 FYNNEI. The CDR3 DNA reads TGTGCCAGCAGTAAGAACGACAGGGGTGGTGAAAAACTGTTTTTT. This sequence encodes CASSKNDRGGEKLFF.

The CDR3 DNA reads as TGTGCCAGCAGTTTTAGCGGGGAGACCTACAATGAGCAGTTCTTC. Its translation is CASSFSGETYNEQFF. The rearrangement uses TRBV6-5 and TRBJ2-1, with TRBD2 matching 8 bases. Germline CDR1 reads MNHEY; CDR2 reads SVGAGI. There are 15 residues in the CDR3. The ends lost 4 bases at V and 2 bases at J; junction bases unmatched: 4.

This clonotype has a handful of counts. DNA of the CDR3: TGTGCCAGCAGCCCTACGGGCGGGACTAGCACATTGAATGAGCAGTTCTTC. Its translation: CASSPTGGTSTLNEQFF. This rearrangement joins TRBV6-1 to TRBJ2-1; 9 bases match TRBD2. Trimming took 6 bases from V and 7 from J; bases not matched to a gene: 16. The CDR3 spans 17 residues. Germline lookup yields CDR1 MNHNS and CDR2 SASEGT.

The chain combines TRBV6-5 with TRBJ1-1; D perhaps matches TRBD1 (5 bases). Trimming cost V 2 bases and J 0 bases, with 10 bases left between them. There are 15 residues in the CDR3. Germline CDR1 is MNHEY and CDR2 is SVGAGI. The CDR3 sequence is CASSYRQPMNTEAFF. CDR3 DNA sequence: TGTGCCAGCAGTTACCGACAGCCGATGAACACTGAAGCTTTCTTT.

Ten or more counts support this clonotype. This chain joins TRBV12-3 or TRBV12-4 and TRBJ2-1; tentative D call: TRBD2 (6 bases). CDR3 length: 15 residues. V dropped 1 base and J dropped 5 bases, with 12 bases sitting between them. The CDR3 DNA reads TGTGCCAGCAGTTTAGTGGGAGGACCCAACAATGAGCAGTTCTTC. This translates into CASSLVGGPNNEQFF.

This clonotype was seen more than once but under ten times. V and J are TRBV4-1 and TRBJ2-7, with 11 bases fitting TRBD1. V was clipped by 4 bases and J by 5 bases; unmatched bases: 4. The CDR3 extends over 14 amino acids. Looked up from germline, CDR1 is MGHRA and CDR2 is YSYEKL. This chain's CDR3 is CASSPGTGGDEQYF. CDR3 DNA sequence: TGCGCCAGCAGCCCCGGGACAGGGGGTGACGAGCAGTACTTC.

The gene calls are TRBV20-1 and TRBJ2-1; TRBD2 agrees at 9 bases. This CDR3 is 15 amino acids long. Germline V CDR1 and CDR2: DFQATT, SNEGSKA (reference sequence). V was clipped by 2 bases and J by 0 bases; unmatched bases: 2. The CDR3 nucleotides read TGCAGTGCTAGAAGACTAGCGGACTCCTACAATGAGCAGTTCTTC. Translating gives CSARRLADSYNEQFF.

This clonotype was observed a handful of times. The chain employs TRBV20-1 and TRBJ2-1; D gene ambiguous. Germline V gene data show CDR1 as DFQATT and CDR2 as SNEGSKA (reference sequence). The ends were cut back, 3 bases at V and 5 bases at J, with 14 bases in the middle. The CDR3 extends over 14 amino acids. The CDR3 reads CSASGPDWHNEQFF. Here the CDR3 DNA reads TGCAGTGCTAGTGGTCCAGACTGGCACAATGAGCAGTTCTTC.

This chain connects TRBV5-4 to TRBJ2-7; TRBD1 agrees at 10 bases. Germline CDR1 reads SGHNT; CDR2 reads YYREEE (reference sequence). Losses at the gene ends were 2 bases for V and 5 bases for J; bases not matched to a gene: 10. CDR3 length: 16 residues. DNA for the CDR3: TGTGCCAGCAGCTTAATGACAGGGGGCGTTTTCAACGAGCAGTACTTC. Translated: CASSLMTGGVFNEQYF.